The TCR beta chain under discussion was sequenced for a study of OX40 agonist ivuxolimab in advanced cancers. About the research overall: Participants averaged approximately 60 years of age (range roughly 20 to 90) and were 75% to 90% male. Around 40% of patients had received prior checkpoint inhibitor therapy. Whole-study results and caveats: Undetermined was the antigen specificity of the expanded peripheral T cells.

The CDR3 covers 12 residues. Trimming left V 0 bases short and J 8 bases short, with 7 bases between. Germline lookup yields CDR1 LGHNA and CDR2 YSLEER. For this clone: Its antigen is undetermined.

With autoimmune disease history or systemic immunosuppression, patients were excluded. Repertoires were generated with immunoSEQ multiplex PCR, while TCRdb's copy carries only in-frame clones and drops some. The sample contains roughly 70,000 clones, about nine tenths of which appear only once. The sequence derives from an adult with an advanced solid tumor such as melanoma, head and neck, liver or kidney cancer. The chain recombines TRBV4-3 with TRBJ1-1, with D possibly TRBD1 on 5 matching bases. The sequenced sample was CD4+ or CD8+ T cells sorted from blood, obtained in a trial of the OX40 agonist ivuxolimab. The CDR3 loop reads CASSQDGGEAFF. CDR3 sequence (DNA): TGCGCCAGCAGCCAAGACGGGGGGGAAGCTTTCTTT.